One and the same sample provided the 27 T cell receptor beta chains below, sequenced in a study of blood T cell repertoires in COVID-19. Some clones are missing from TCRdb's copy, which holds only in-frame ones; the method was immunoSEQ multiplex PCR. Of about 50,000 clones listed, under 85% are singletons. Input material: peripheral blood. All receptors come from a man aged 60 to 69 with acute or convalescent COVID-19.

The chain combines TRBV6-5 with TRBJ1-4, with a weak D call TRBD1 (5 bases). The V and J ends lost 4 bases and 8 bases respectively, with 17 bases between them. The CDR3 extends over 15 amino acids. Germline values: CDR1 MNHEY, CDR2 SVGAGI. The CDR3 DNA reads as TGTGCCAGCAGTTCCCTGGGGGGAAGTGGCGAAAAACTGTTTTTT. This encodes CASSSLGGSGEKLFF.

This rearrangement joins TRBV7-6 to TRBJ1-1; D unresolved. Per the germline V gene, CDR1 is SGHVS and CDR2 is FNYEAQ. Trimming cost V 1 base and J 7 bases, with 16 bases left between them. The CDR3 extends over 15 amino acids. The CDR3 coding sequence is TGTGCCAGCAGCTTAGAGCGGGGTATCGGCGGTGAAGCTTTCTTT. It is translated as CASSLERGIGGEAFF.

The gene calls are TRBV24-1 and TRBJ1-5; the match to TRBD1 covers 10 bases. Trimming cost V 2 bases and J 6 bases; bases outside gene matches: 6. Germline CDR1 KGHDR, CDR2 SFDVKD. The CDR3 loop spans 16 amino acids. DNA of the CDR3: TGTGCCACCAGTGATTCGACAGGGGGCAAGGGTCAGCCCCAGCATTTT. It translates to CATSDSTGGKGQPQHF.

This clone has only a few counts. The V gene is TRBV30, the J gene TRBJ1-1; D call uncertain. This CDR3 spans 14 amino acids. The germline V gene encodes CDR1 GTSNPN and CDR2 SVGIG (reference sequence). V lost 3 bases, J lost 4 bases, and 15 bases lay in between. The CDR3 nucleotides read TGTGCCTGGAGCGCAAGCGTGCAGAGCACTGAAGCTTTCTTT. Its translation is CAWSASVQSTEAFF.

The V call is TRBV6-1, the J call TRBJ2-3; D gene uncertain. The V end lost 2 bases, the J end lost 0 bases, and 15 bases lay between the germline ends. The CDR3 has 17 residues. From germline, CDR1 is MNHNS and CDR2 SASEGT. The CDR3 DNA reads TGTGCCAGCAGTGAATTGGGTTGGTCTAGTAGCACAGATACGCAGTATTTT. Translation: CASSELGWSSSTDTQYF.

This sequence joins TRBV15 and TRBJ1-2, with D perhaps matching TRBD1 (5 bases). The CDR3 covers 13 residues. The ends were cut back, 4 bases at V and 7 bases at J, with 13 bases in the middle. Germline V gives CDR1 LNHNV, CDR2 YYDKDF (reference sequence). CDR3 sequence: CATSTGRISGYTF. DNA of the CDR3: TGTGCCACCAGCACAGGGAGGATCAGTGGCTACACCTTC.

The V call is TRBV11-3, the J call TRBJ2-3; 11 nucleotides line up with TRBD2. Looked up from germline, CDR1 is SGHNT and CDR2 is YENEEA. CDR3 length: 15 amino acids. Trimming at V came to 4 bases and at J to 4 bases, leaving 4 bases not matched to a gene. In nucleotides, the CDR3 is TGTGCCAGCAGCTCTAGCGGGGGGAAGGCAGATACGCAGTATTTT. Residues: CASSSSGGKADTQYF. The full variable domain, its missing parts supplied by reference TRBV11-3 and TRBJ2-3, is EAGVVQSPRYKIIEKKQPVAFWCNPISGHNTLYWYLQNLGQGPELLIRYENEEAVDDSQLPKDRFSAERLKGVDSTLKIQPAELGDSAVYLCASSSSGGKADTQYFGPGTRLTVL.

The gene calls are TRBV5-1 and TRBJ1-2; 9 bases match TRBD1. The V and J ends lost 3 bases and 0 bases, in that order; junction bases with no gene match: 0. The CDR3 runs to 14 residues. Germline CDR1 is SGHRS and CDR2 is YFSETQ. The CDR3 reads CASSWTGANYGYTF. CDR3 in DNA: TGCGCCAGCAGCTGGACAGGGGCTAACTATGGCTACACCTTC. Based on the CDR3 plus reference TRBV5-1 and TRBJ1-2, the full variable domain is KAGVTQTPRYLIKTRGQQVTLSCSPISGHRSVSWYQQTPGQGLQFLFEYFSETQRNKGNFPGRFSGRQFSNSRSEMNVSTLELGDSALYLCASSWTGANYGYTFGSGTRLTVV.

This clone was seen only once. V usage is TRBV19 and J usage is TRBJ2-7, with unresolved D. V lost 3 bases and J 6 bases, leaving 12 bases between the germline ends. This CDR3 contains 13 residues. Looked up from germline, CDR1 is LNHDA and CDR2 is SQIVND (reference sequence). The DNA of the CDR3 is TGTGCCAGTAGTATCTCTTCGGGTAGCGAGCAGTACTTC. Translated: CASSISSGSEQYF.

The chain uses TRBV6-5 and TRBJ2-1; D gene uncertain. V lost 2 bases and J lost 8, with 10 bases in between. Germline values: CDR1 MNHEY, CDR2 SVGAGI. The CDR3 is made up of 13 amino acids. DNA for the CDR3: TGTGCCAGCAGTTACCCCGCTAGTCATGAGCAGTTCTTC. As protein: CASSYPASHEQFF.

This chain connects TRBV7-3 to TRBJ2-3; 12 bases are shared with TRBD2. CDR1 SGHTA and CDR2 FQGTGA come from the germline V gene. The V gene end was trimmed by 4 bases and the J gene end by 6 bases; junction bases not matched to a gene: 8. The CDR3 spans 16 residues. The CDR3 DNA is TGTGCCAGCAGCTCAGAGGGACTAGCGGGTTGGGATACGCAGTATTTT. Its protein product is CASSSEGLAGWDTQYF.

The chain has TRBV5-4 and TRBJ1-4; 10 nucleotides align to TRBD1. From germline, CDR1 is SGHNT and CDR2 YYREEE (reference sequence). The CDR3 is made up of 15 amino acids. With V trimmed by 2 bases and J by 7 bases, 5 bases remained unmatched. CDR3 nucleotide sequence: TGTGCCAGCAGCTTCGACAGGGGGCAGAGTGAAAAACTGTTTTTT. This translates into CASSFDRGQSEKLFF.

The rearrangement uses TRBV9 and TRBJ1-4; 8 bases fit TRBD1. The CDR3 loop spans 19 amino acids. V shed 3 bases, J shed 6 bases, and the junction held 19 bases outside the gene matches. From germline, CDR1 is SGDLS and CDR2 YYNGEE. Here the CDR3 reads CASSETDRGLFVGDEKLFF. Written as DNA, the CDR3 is TGTGCCAGCAGCGAGACTGACAGGGGATTGTTTGTTGGTGATGAAAAACTGTTTTTT.

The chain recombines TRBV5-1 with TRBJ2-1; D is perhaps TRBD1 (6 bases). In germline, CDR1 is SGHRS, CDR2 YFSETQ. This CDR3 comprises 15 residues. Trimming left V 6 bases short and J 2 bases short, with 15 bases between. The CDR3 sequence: CASTLTGTPYNEQFF. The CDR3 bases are TGCGCCAGCACCCTAACAGGGACCCCCTACAATGAGCAGTTCTTC.

The CDR3 nucleotides are TGTGCCAGCTCATTAGGACAGAACACTGAAGCTTTCTTT. Residues: CASSLGQNTEAFF. The V gene is TRBV18, the J gene TRBJ1-1; possible D gene TRBD1, 5 bases. The V and J ends lost 5 bases and 1 base respectively, with 8 bases between them. From germline, CDR1 is KGHSH and CDR2 LQKENI. CDR3 size: 13 residues. Using reference TRBV18 and TRBJ1-1 for the parts outside the CDR3, the full variable domain is NAGVMQNPRHLVRRRGQEARLRCSPMKGHSHVYWYRQLPEEGLKFMVYLQKENIIDESGMPKERFSAEFPKEGPSILRIQQVVRGDSAAYFCASSLGQNTEAFFGQGTRLTVV.

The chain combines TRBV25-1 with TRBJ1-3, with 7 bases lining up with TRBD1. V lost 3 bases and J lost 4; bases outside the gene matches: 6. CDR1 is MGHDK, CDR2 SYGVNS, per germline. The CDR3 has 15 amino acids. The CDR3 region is CASSDDRVAGNTIYF. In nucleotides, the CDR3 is TGTGCCAGCAGTGATGACAGGGTAGCAGGAAACACCATATATTTT. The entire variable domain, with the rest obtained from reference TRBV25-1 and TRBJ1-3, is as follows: EADIYQTPRYLVIGTGKKITLECSQTMGHDKMYWYQQDPGMELHLIHYSYGVNSTEKGDLSSESTVSRIRTEHFPLTLESARPSHTSQYLCASSDDRVAGNTIYFGEGSWLTVV.

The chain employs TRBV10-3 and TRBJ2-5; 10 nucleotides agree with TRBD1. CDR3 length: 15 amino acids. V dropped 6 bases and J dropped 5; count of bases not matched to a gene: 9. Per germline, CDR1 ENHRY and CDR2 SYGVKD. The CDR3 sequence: CAIRGQGGASETQYF. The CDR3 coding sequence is TGTGCCATCAGAGGACAGGGGGGAGCTTCGGAGACCCAGTACTTC.

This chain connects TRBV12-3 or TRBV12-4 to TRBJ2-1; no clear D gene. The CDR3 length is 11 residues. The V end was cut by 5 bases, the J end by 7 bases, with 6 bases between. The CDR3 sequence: CASSSLNEQFF. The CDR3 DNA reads TGTGCCAGCAGTAGCTTAAATGAGCAGTTCTTC.

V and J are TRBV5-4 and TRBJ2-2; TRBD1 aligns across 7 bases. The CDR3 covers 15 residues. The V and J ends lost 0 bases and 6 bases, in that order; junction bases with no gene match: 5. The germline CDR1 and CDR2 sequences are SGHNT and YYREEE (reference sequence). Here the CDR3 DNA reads TGTGCCAGCAGCTTGGCAGTAGGGGGCCCCGGGGAGCTGTTTTTT. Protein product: CASSLAVGGPGELFF.

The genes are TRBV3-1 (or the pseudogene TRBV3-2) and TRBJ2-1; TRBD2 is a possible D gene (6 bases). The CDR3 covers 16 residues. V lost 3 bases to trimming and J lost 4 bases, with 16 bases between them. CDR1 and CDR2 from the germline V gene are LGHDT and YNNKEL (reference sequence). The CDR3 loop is CASSQQGRGGYNEQFF. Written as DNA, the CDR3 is TGTGCCAGCAGCCAGCAAGGACGGGGAGGTTACAATGAGCAGTTCTTC.

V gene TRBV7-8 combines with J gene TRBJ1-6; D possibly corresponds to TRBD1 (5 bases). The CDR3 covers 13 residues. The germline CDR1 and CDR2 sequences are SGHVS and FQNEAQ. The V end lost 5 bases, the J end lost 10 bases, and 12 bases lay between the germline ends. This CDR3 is CASSTPGISPLHF. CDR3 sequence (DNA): TGTGCCAGCAGCACACCAGGGATCTCACCCCTCCACTTT.

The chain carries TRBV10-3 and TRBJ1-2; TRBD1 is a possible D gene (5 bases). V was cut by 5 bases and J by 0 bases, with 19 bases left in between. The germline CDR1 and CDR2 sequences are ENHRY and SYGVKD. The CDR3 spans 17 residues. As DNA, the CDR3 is TGTGCCATCAGTTACCGACCGGGGGAGGGAACTAACTATGGCTACACCTTC. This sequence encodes CAISYRPGEGTNYGYTF.

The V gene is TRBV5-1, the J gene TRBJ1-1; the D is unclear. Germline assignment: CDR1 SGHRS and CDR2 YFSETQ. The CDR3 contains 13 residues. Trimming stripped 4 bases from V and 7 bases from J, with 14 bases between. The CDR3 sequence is CASSPTPEDEAFF. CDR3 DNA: TGCGCCAGCAGCCCCACGCCAGAGGATGAAGCTTTCTTT.

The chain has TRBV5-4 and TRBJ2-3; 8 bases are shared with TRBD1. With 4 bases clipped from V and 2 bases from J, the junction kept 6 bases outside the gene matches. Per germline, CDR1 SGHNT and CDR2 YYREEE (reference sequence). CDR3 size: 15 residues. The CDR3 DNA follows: TGTGCCAGCAGCGTACGACAGGGGACCACAGATACGCAGTATTTT. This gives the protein CASSVRQGTTDTQYF.

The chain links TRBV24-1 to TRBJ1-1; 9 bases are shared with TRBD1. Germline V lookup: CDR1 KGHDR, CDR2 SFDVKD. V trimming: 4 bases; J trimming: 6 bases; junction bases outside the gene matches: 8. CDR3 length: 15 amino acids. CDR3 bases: TGTGCCACCAGTGACTCGACAGGGGGGAGGGCTGAAGCTTTCTTT. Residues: CATSDSTGGRAEAFF.

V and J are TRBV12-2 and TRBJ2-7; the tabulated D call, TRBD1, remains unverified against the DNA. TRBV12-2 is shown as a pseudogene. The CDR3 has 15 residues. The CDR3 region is CASRLNGTGAHEQYF. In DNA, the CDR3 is TGTGCAAGTCGCTTAAACGGGACAGGGGCCCACGAGCAGTACTTC.

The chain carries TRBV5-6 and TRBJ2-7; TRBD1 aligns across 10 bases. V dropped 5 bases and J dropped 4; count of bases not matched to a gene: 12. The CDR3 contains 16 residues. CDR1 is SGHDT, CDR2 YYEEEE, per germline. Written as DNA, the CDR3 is TGTGCCAGCAGTTCATTAGGGACAGGGGAGAAATACGAGCAGTACTTC. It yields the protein CASSSLGTGEKYEQYF.